This T cell receptor beta chain was profiled in a study of blood T cell repertoires in COVID-19. Only in-frame clones appear in the TCRdb table, and some are missing; sequencing was by immunoSEQ multiplex PCR. The data show 300,000 to 350,000 clones, 90% seen once. V was clipped by 6 bases and J by 8 bases; unmatched bases: 9. CDR1 is MNHEY and CDR2 is SVGAGI in the germline V gene. The CDR3 sequence is 13 residues long. This chain uses TRBV6-5 with TRBJ1-2, with 7 bases aligning to TRBD1. The sequenced material came from PBMCs or T cells enriched from blood (not recorded which). The TCR was taken from a woman aged 18-30 years with acute COVID-19. The CDR3 bases are TGTGCCAGCAGGCAACAGGGGCCGGGAGGCTACACCTTC. Translating it yields CASRQQGPGGYTF.